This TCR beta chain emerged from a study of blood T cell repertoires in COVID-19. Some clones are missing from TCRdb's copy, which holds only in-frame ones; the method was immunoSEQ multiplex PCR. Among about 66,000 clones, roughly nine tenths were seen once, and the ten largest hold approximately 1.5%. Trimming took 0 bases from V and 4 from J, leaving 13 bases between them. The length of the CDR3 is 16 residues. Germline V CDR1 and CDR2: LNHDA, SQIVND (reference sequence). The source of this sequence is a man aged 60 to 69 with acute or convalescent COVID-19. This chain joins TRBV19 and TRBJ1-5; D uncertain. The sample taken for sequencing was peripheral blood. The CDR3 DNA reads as TGTGCCAGTAGTATAGATCTATTAGAGGGAAATCAGCCCCAGCATTTT. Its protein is CASSIDLLEGNQPQHF.